A single sample is the source of the 9 T cell receptor beta chains below, sequenced in a study of human T cells and chemical hapten exposure. Time point given: patch test 1, 2 weeks after DPC sensitization. The treatment is: therapeutic diphenylcyclopropenone sensitization with weekly scalp DPC. TCRdb fed the RACE reads into MiXCR, producing one record per CDR3 protein. Among fewer than 200,000 distinct CDR3 sequences listed, 20% to 25% were seen once. Sequences were derived from whole blood, sampled in connection with sensitization to the hapten diphenylcyclopropenone (DPC). The receptors shown here come from a woman in her forties or fifties with alopecia areata. Some clones in this sample may be carry-over from other donors' samples.

A few counts support this clonotype. The chain carries TRBV6-5 and TRBJ1-4; no firm D call. Germline CDR1 reads MNHEY; CDR2 reads SVGAGI. V lost 5 bases and J 0 bases, leaving 10 bases between the germline ends. The CDR3 has 15 amino acids. CDR3 bases: TGTGCCAGCAGTCCGGGGTGGGCAACTAATGAAAAACTGTTTTTT. Protein product: CASSPGWATNEKLFF.

The rearrangement uses TRBV6-1 and TRBJ1-6; tentative D call: TRBD1 (5 bases). The germline gives CDR1 MNHNS, CDR2 SASEGT. The V end was cut by 3 bases, the J end by 1 base, with 7 bases between. The CDR3 covers 15 residues. CDR3 loop: CASSDRVSYNSPLHF. CDR3 DNA: TGTGCCAGCAGTGACAGGGTTTCCTATAATTCACCCCTCCACTTT.

This sequence joins TRBV6-1 and TRBJ1-1; 8 bases are a match to TRBD1. Germline-derived CDR1 and CDR2 are MNHNS and SASEGT. The CDR3 consists of 15 residues. The trim removed 1 base at V and 0 bases at J, leaving 1 base unmatched. CDR3 sequence reads: CASSEGTGMNTEAFF. The DNA for the CDR3 is TGTGCCAGCAGTGAAGGGACAGGGATGAACACTGAAGCTTTCTTT.

This clonotype turned up a few times. V usage is TRBV10-3 and J usage is TRBJ2-5, with D possibly matching TRBD2 (5 bases). The CDR3 is made up of 14 amino acids. V lost 0 bases, J lost 4 bases, and 9 bases lay in between. Germline lookup yields CDR1 ENHRY and CDR2 SYGVKD. CDR3: CAISESRGLETQYF. CDR3 nucleotide sequence: TGTGCCATCAGTGAGTCGCGAGGGTTAGAGACCCAGTACTTC.

This clonotype turned up a few times. This chain joins TRBV9 and TRBJ1-2; no firm D call. The CDR3 runs to 13 residues. Trimming cost V 2 bases and J 2 bases, with 7 bases left between them. CDR1 and CDR2 (germline): SGDLS, YYNGEE. CDR3 nucleotide sequence: TGTGCCAGCAGCGTTACAGAGAACTATGGCTACACCTTC. Amino acids: CASSVTENYGYTF.

This chain uses TRBV4-2 with TRBJ1-1; D is unclear. V lost 5 bases, J lost 2 bases, and 24 bases lay in between. Germline CDR1 is LGHNA and CDR2 is YNFKEQ. The CDR3 spans 18 residues. CDR3 region: CASSMAGWNTGRNTEAFF. The CDR3 region has the DNA TGTGCCAGCAGCATGGCCGGGTGGAATACTGGGCGTAACACTGAAGCTTTCTTT.

V usage is TRBV5-1 and J usage is TRBJ2-1; D is ambiguous. Trimming took 3 bases from V and 2 from J, leaving 9 bases between them. This CDR3 spans 14 amino acids. Germline CDR1 reads SGHRS; CDR2 reads YFSETQ. The CDR3 DNA reads TGCGCCAGCAGCTCAGACACCACCTACAATGAGCAGTTCTTC. As protein: CASSSDTTYNEQFF.

CDR3 in DNA: TGTGCCAGCAGCTTCAAAAGCTCCTACGAGCAGTACTTC. Translating gives CASSFKSSYEQYF. V is TRBV11-2 and J is TRBJ2-7; D is uncertain. V shed 3 bases and J shed 0 bases, with 6 bases lying between them. Germline V lookup: CDR1 SGHAT, CDR2 FQNNGV. This CDR3 has 13 residues.

The table lists this clonotype with a few counts. DNA for the CDR3: TGCAGCGCAATACAGGGATCGAACACTGAAGCTTTCTTT. Translating it yields CSAIQGSNTEAFF. The V call is TRBV29-1, the J call TRBJ1-1, with D tentatively TRBD1 (6 bases). CDR1 is SQVTM and CDR2 is ANQGSEA in the germline V gene. V gave up 7 bases and J gave up 1 base, with 13 bases separating them. The CDR3 is 13 residues long.